This T cell receptor beta chain was sequenced during a study of T cell clones after liver transplantation. Study in general: At least one year of complete immunosuppression withdrawal without enzymes over twice normal defined tolerance. Study-wide results and caveats: Compared with third party-reactive sequences, donor-reactive ones declined more, independent of withdrawal success. Graft donor-reactive T cells possibly entered the graft instead of undergoing deletion.

TCRdb's table, derived via immunoSEQ multiplex PCR, lists solely in-frame clones and lacks some. The data contain tens of thousands of clones, less than 85% of them singletons. Note on this clone: As yet, its antigen is unknown.

The clonotype comes from a human patient who received a liver transplant. The graft donor may account for some of the T cells. Sequenced material: CD4+ T cells from blood, taken at the 22-month timepoint.

The CDR3: CAIKGDTNTGELFF. The CDR3 DNA is TGTGCCATCAAAGGGGACACAAACACCGGGGAGCTGTTTTTT. The V gene is TRBV10-3, the J gene TRBJ2-2, with a weak D call TRBD1 (6 bases). Between the trimmed V and J ends, which lost 7 bases and 2 bases, there was a span of 11 bases. This CDR3 has 14 residues. Germline CDR1 and CDR2: ENHRY and SYGVKD.